Presented here are 5 T cell receptor beta chains from one specimen sequenced in a study of CXCR3-negative and CXCR3-positive naive CD8 T cells. Their specific antigens are unknown. Study-wide findings and caveats: More hydrophobic TRB CDR3s were found in CXCR3-positive naive cells than in CXCR3-negative naive cells.

UMI labels and 5' RACE were used to prepare the TRB cDNA libraries. For each CDR3 protein, TCRdb gives one entry from its re-call of the 5' RACE reads, without DNA. Its table records under 85,000 distinct CDR3 sequences. The sequenced sample consisted of naive CXCR3+ CD8+ T cells from blood. Subset noted: CD45RO-CCR7+CD27+CD95- naive CD8+ T cells expressing CXCR3 (TNR3+). These receptors were obtained from a human donor in good health. Some clones in this sample may be carry-over from other donors' samples.

V and J are TRBV5-4 and TRBJ2-3. The CDR3 has 12 residues. Per the germline V gene, CDR1 is SGHNT and CDR2 is YYREEE (reference sequence). CDR3 in amino acids: CASRMGPDTQYF. The full variable domain, in which reference TRBV5-4 and TRBJ2-3 provide the parts outside the CDR3, is ETGVTQSPTHLIKTRGQQVTLRCSSQSGHNTVSWYQQALGQGPQFIFQYYREEENGRGNFPPRFSGLQFPNYSSELNVNALELDDSALYLCASRMGPDTQYFGPGTRLTVL.

The chain joins TRBV29-1 to TRBJ1-1. Germline assignment: CDR1 SQVTM and CDR2 ANQGSEA. The length of the CDR3 is 14 residues. The CDR3 sequence is CSGKTPTMNTEAFF.

V usage is TRBV6-2 or TRBV6-3 and J usage is TRBJ2-1; TCRdb reports TRBD2, a call that lacks DNA to check it against. This CDR3 contains 15 residues. CDR1 MNHEY and CDR2 SVGEGT come from the germline V gene. The CDR3 protein is CASSYRASGGNEQFF.

The rearrangement joins TRBV28 to TRBJ2-1; TCRdb lists TRBD2, though no DNA is available to test this call. Germline values: CDR1 MDHEN, CDR2 SYDVKM. The CDR3 runs to 16 residues. CDR3 sequence reads: CASSFLSSGGDNEQFF.

V is TRBV20-1 and J is TRBJ2-7; checking the TCRdb D call of TRBD1 is not possible without DNA. The CDR3 is 14 residues long. The germline gives CDR1 DFQATT, CDR2 SNEGSKA (reference sequence). The CDR3 here is CSANTGTELYEQYF.